Below are 24 T cell receptor beta chains sequenced from a single sample in a study of T cell repertoires in cytomegalovirus infection. TCRdb fed the reads into MiXCR, producing one record per CDR3 protein. The sample lists 200,000 to 250,000 distinct CDR3 sequences; 6% to 8% were seen once. Sequenced sample: PBMCs. Receptor source: a human donor in good health (CMV status not recorded). Some clones in this sample may be carry-over from other donors' samples.

This clonotype has a count of ten or more. The CDR3 nucleotides are TGTGCCAGCACTCCGGGACAGGGGGCTCGGGGCACTGAAGCTTTCTTT. It translates to CASTPGQGARGTEAFF. V is TRBV6-1 and J is TRBJ1-1, with 12 bases fitting TRBD1. The germline V gene encodes CDR1 MNHNS and CDR2 SASEGT. The CDR3 length is 16 residues. V was pared by 7 bases and J by 4 bases, with 10 bases of the junction left unmatched.

This clonotype came up many times. The V gene is TRBV2, the J gene TRBJ2-5; no firm D call. The CDR3 runs 12 residues. From germline, CDR1 is SNHLY and CDR2 FYNNEI. Trimming took off 7 bases at V and 5 bases at J, with 11 bases between the two ends. CDR3 DNA sequence: TGTGCCAGCAAGGTAGAAGGGGAGACCCAGTACTTC. The encoded protein is CASKVEGETQYF.

This clonotype was picked up many times. This sequence joins TRBV25-1 and TRBJ1-6; D is unresolved. The CDR3 contains 15 residues. V lost 7 bases to trimming and J lost 8 bases, with 18 bases between them. CDR1 and CDR2 from the germline V gene are MGHDK and SYGVNS. The CDR3 DNA reads TGTGCCAGCACCCCCCATGAGGGAAAGGATTCACCCCTCCACTTT. Amino acid sequence: CASTPHEGKDSPLHF. Together with reference TRBV25-1 and TRBJ1-6, the CDR3 gives the full variable domain: EADIYQTPRYLVIGTGKKITLECSQTMGHDKMYWYQQDPGMELHLIHYSYGVNSTEKGDLSSESTVSRIRTEHFPLTLESARPSHTSQYLCASTPHEGKDSPLHFGNGTRLTVT.

This clonotype was picked up a small number of times. The chain couples TRBV2 to TRBJ2-2; 10 nucleotides match TRBD2. Germline V gene data show CDR1 as SNHLY and CDR2 as FYNNEI. The V and J ends lost 4 bases and 7 bases, in that order; junction bases with no gene match: 12. The CDR3 has 17 amino acids. CDR3 sequence (DNA): TGTGCCAGCAGTGTACGCGGGACTAGCGCGGGGATCGGGGAGCTGTTTTTT. The encoded protein is CASSVRGTSAGIGELFF.

This clonotype was recorded at least ten times. The V gene is TRBV9, the J gene TRBJ1-1; the match to TRBD1 covers 7 bases. The germline CDR1 and CDR2 sequences are SGDLS and YYNGEE. J gave up 8 bases and V 4 bases, and 11 bases lay outside the gene matches. The CDR3 runs to 14 residues. Written as DNA, the CDR3 is TGTGCCAGCAGCCCTACAACAGGGGAAGTGGAAGCTTTCTTT. This translates into CASSPTTGEVEAFF.

In this sample, this clonotype turned up many times. The chain is built from TRBV5-4 and TRBJ2-7; D possibly corresponds to TRBD1 (6 bases). The ends were cut back, 6 bases at V and 5 bases at J, with 18 bases in the middle. Germline V CDR1 and CDR2: SGHNT, YYREEE (reference sequence). This CDR3 contains 14 residues. Here the CDR3 DNA reads TGTGCCAGCAACCAACAGGGAGTTCCCCACGAGCAGTACTTC. Its translation is CASNQQGVPHEQYF. The full variable domain, its missing parts supplied by reference TRBV5-4 and TRBJ2-7, is ETGVTQSPTHLIKTRGQQVTLRCSSQSGHNTVSWYQQALGQGPQFIFQYYREEENGRGNFPPRFSGLQFPNYSSELNVNALELDDSALYLCASNQQGVPHEQYFGPGTRLTVT.

This clonotype came up many times. The genes are TRBV4-3 and TRBJ2-3; D gene ambiguous. V gave up 3 bases and J gave up 0 bases, with 7 bases separating them. Germline-derived CDR1 and CDR2 are LGHNA and YSLEER. This CDR3 region has 14 residues. The CDR3 reads CASSQVVSTDTQYF. In DNA form, the CDR3 reads TGCGCCAGCAGCCAGGTAGTAAGCACAGATACGCAGTATTTT.

This clonotype was observed many times. The chain employs TRBV7-3 and TRBJ2-1, with TRBD2 identical over 9 bases. The germline gives CDR1 SGHTA, CDR2 FQGTGA. The V segment lost 3 bases and the J segment 5 bases; nucleotides outside the gene matches: 5. This CDR3 is 15 amino acids long. For the CDR3, the DNA is TGTGCCAGCAGCTTGCGCCTAGCGGGGCACAATGAGCAGTTCTTC. Its protein is CASSLRLAGHNEQFF.

This clonotype was detected ten times or more. The chain combines TRBV28 with TRBJ2-7, with D unresolved. Trimming shortened V by 5 bases and J by 2 bases, and 10 bases separated the two germline ends. This CDR3 has 13 amino acids. Germline lookup yields CDR1 MDHEN and CDR2 SYDVKM. The CDR3 here is CASSPGVPYEQYF. The CDR3 nucleotides read TGTGCCAGCAGTCCGGGTGTACCCTACGAGCAGTACTTC.

This clonotype turned up a few times. The chain joins TRBV27 to TRBJ2-2; D is uncertain. V lost 3 bases and J lost 5, with 10 bases in between. CDR3 length: 14 residues. Per germline, CDR1 MNHEY and CDR2 SMNVEV (reference sequence). CDR3 bases: TGTGCCAGCAGTTTCCCCTCTTTTACCGGGGAGCTGTTTTTT. Its translation is CASSFPSFTGELFF.

This clonotype was picked up many times. The rearrangement links TRBV7-2 to TRBJ2-1; TRBD2 agrees at 15 bases. Germline CDR1 is SGHTA and CDR2 is FQGNSA. The trim removed 1 base at V and 7 bases at J, leaving 5 bases unmatched. The CDR3 is made up of 17 amino acids. CDR3 protein: CASSLGAGLAGGNEQFF. The CDR3, as DNA: TGTGCCAGCAGCTTAGGCGCGGGACTAGCGGGGGGAAATGAGCAGTTCTTC.

This clonotype was seen repeatedly, ten times or more. This chain links TRBV2 with TRBJ1-1; no definite D call. The CDR3 has 13 residues. The germline V gene has CDR1 SNHLY and CDR2 FYNNEI. Trimming pared 7 bases from V and 0 bases from J, leaving 9 bases between. The CDR3: CASTDDVNTEAFF. The CDR3 DNA follows: TGTGCCAGCACGGACGACGTGAACACTGAAGCTTTCTTT.

At least ten counts were recorded for this clonotype. The chain links TRBV7-2 to TRBJ2-3; possibly TRBD1 for D (5 bases). The germline gives CDR1 SGHTA, CDR2 FQGNSA. The V end was cut by 1 base, the J end by 1 base, with 12 bases between. The CDR3 is 16 residues long. CDR3: CASSLDEVRGTDTQYF. CDR3 nucleotides: TGTGCCAGCAGCTTAGACGAAGTCAGGGGCACAGATACGCAGTATTTT.

There are many counts of this clonotype. The gene calls are TRBV29-1 and TRBJ2-7, with TRBD2 as a possible D gene (5 bases). This CDR3 is built from 12 residues. Germline-derived CDR1 and CDR2 are SQVTM and ANQGSEA. V was trimmed by 6 bases and J by 2 bases, leaving 11 bases between them. DNA for the CDR3: TGCAGCGTAACCGGGGAGACCTACGAGCAGTACTTC. Protein: CSVTGETYEQYF.

The chain recombines TRBV29-1 with TRBJ2-7; a weak D match, TRBD1 (6 bases). This CDR3 contains 14 residues. Between the trimmed V and J ends, which lost 4 bases and 0 bases, there was a span of 13 bases. Germline loops: CDR1 SQVTM, CDR2 ANQGSEA. As DNA, the CDR3 is TGCAGCGTTGCGGACAGCCAGTTCTCCTACGAGCAGTACTTC. The encoded protein is CSVADSQFSYEQYF.

The chain has TRBV3-1 and TRBJ2-3, with D uncertain. CDR3 length: 14 amino acids. Trimming removed 4 bases at V and 5 bases at J, with 13 bases between. Germline CDR1 and CDR2: LGHDT and YNNKEL (reference sequence). The CDR3 coding sequence is TGTGCCAGCAGCCCGGACCCATGGGGAGATACGCAGTATTTT. Protein product: CASSPDPWGDTQYF.

This clonotype came up many times. The chain has TRBV7-8 and TRBJ2-7; TRBD1 is a possible D gene (5 bases). The germline V gene has CDR1 SGHVS and CDR2 FQNEAQ. CDR3 length: 14 residues. V lost 1 base and J 5 bases, leaving 12 bases between the germline ends. The CDR3 loop reads CASSLVGPTHEQYF. The CDR3 DNA follows: TGTGCCAGCAGCTTAGTGGGGCCAACACACGAGCAGTACTTC.

Ten or more counts support this clonotype. The chain has TRBV7-2 and TRBJ2-2, with D tentatively TRBD1 (6 bases). Germline loops: CDR1 SGHTA, CDR2 FQGNSA. The CDR3 contains 14 residues. V was clipped by 5 bases and J by 3 bases, with 10 bases between them. The CDR3 reads CASSVRGYTGELFF. CDR3 DNA sequence: TGTGCCAGCAGCGTCAGGGGATACACCGGGGAGCTGTTTTTT.

The chain has TRBV20-1 and TRBJ1-2; TRBD1 might be the D (5 bases). V was shortened by 3 bases and J by 3 bases, with 17 bases between the two germline ends. The CDR3 consists of 15 residues. Germline V CDR1 and CDR2: DFQATT, SNEGSKA (reference sequence). CDR3 region: CSARSGGEGYYGYTF. The CDR3 DNA is TGCAGTGCTAGGAGTGGGGGAGAAGGGTACTATGGCTACACCTTC.

This clonotype was detected ten times or more. CDR3 coding DNA: TGTGCCAGCAGCTTAGCAGGGAGTTGGGATACGCAGTATTTT. Amino acids: CASSLAGSWDTQYF. The rearrangement joins TRBV7-8 to TRBJ2-3; the D gene is possibly TRBD2 (5 bases). Germline CDR1 is SGHVS and CDR2 is FQNEAQ. V lost 0 bases, J lost 6 bases, and 10 bases lay in between. The CDR3 extends over 14 amino acids.

This clonotype was found a few times. The chain couples TRBV2 to TRBJ1-4, with a possible D match to TRBD1 (5 bases). The CDR3 runs 13 residues. Trimming left V 10 bases short and J 8 bases short, with 17 bases between. Germline V gene lookup returns CDR1 SNHLY and CDR2 FYNNEI. The CDR3 nucleotides read TGTGCCAATAATCGGGACGTGGGGGAAAAACTGTTTTTT. Protein sequence: CANNRDVGEKLFF.

In its sample, this clonotype was seen many times. V is TRBV6-2 or TRBV6-3 and J is TRBJ1-5; D is unclear. Germline V CDR1 and CDR2: MNHEY, SVGEGT. V was trimmed by 10 bases and J by 0 bases, leaving 7 bases between them. The CDR3 runs to 12 residues. The CDR3 reads CATAGSNQPQHF. CDR3 DNA: TGTGCCACGGCAGGTAGCAATCAGCCCCAGCATTTT.

This clonotype was observed many times. The chain uses TRBV25-1 and TRBJ2-7; no definite D call. CDR1 MGHDK and CDR2 SYGVNS come from the germline V gene. V was clipped by 11 bases and J by 0 bases, with 8 bases between them. This CDR3 comprises 11 residues. The CDR3 here is CASGISYEQYF. In DNA form, the CDR3 reads TGTGCCTCTGGTATCTCCTACGAGCAGTACTTC.

The chain links TRBV28 to TRBJ2-7; 12 positions agree with TRBD1. Losses at the gene ends were 5 bases for V and 7 bases for J; bases not matched to a gene: 12. This CDR3 is 16 amino acids long. Germline CDR1 MDHEN, CDR2 SYDVKM. The CDR3 loop reads CASSPHSGQGAREQYF. The CDR3 coding sequence is TGTGCCAGCAGTCCTCACTCGGGACAGGGGGCGAGGGAGCAGTACTTC.